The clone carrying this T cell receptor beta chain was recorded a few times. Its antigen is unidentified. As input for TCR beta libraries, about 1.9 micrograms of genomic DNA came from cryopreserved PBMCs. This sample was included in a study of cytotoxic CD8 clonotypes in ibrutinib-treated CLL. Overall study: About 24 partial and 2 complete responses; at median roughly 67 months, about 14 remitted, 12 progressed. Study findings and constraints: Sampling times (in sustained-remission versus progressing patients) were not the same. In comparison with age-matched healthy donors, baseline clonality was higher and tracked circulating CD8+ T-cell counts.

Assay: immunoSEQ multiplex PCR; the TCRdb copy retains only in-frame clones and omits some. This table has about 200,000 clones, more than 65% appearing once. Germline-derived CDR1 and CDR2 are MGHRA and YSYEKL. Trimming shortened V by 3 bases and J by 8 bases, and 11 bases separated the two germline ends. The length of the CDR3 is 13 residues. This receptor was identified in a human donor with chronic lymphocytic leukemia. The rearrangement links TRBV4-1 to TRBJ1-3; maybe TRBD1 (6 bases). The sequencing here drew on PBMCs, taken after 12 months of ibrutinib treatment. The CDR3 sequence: CASSHRGGDTIYF. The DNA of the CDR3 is TGCGCCAGCAGCCACAGGGGAGGGGACACCATATATTTT.